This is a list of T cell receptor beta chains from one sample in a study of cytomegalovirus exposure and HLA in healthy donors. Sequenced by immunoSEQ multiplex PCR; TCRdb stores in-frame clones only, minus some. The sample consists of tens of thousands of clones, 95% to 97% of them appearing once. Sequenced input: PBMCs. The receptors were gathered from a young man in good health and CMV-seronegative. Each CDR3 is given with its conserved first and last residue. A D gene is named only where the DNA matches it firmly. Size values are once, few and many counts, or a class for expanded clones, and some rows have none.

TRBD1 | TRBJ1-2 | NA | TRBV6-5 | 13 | CASSSGQGDGYTF | TGTGCCAGCAGTTCTGGACAGGGAGACGGCTACACCTTC
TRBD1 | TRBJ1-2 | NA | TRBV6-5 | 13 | CASSYRDSYGYTF | TGTGCCAGCAGTTACCGGGACAGCTATGGCTACACCTTC
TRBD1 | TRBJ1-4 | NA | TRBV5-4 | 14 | CASSFTGGGEKLFF | TGTGCCAGCAGCTTTACAGGGGGCGGTGAAAAACTGTTTTTT
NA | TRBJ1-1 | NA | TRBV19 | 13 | CASSIGGDTEAFF | TGTGCCAGTAGTATTGGGGGGGACACTGAAGCTTTCTTT
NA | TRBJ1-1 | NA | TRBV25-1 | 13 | CASRGHQDTEAFF | TGTGCCAGCAGGGGACACCAAGACACTGAAGCTTTCTTT
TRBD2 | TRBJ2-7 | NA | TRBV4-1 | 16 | CASSQVGGTGDYQQYF | TGCGCCAGCAGCCAAGTTGGGGGAACTGGGGACTACCAGCAGTACTTC
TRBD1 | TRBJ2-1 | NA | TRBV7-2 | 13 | CASSRYRGREQFF | TGTGCCAGCAGTCGCTACAGGGGCCGTGAGCAGTTCTTC
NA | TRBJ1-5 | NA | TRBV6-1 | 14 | CATSPTGSNQPQHF | TGTGCCACCTCCCCCACAGGGTCCAACCAGCCCCAGCATTTT
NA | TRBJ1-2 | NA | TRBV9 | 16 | CASSVTGREPNYGYTF | TGTGCCAGCAGCGTAACCGGGAGGGAACCTAACTATGGCTACACCTTC
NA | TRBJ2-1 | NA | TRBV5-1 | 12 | CASSLQGGEQFF | TGCGCCAGCAGCTTACAGGGCGGGGAGCAGTTCTTC
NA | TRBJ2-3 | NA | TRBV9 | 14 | CASSEGHPTDTQYF | TGTGCCAGCAGCGAGGGACATCCCACAGATACGCAGTATTTT
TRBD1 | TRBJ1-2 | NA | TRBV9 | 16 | CASSVGKGGAANGYTF | TGTGCCAGCAGCGTAGGTAAAGGGGGCGCCGCTAATGGCTACACCTTC
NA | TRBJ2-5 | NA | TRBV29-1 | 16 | CSVEDLGPGYQETQYF | TGCAGCGTTGAAGATCTCGGTCCGGGGTACCAAGAGACCCAGTACTTC
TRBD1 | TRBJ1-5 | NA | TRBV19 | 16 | CASSKGQNIGNQPQHF | TGTGCCAGTAGTAAGGGACAGAATATCGGCAATCAGCCCCAGCATTTT
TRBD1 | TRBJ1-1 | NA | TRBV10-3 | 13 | CAISETGDTEAFF | TGTGCCATCAGTGAGACAGGGGACACTGAAGCTTTCTTT
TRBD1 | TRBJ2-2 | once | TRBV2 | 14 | CASSGQGSTGELFF | TGTGCCAGCAGTGGACAGGGGAGCACCGGGGAGCTGTTTTTT
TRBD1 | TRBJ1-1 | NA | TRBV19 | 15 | CASTPQGAANTEAFF | TGTGCCAGTACCCCGCAGGGGGCTGCTAACACTGAAGCTTTCTTT
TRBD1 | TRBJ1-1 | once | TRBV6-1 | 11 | CASSRGLEAFF | TGTGCCAGCAGCAGGGGGCTTGAAGCTTTCTTT
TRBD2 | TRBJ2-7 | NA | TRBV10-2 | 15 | CASTETSGRSYEQYF | TGCGCCAGCACTGAGACTAGCGGGAGGTCCTACGAGCAGTACTTC
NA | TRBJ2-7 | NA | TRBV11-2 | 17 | CASSLFFRIDRAYEQYF | TGTGCCAGCAGCTTATTTTTTCGGATTGACAGAGCCTACGAGCAGTACTTC
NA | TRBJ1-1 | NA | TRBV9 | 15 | CASSPGALTGTEAFF | TGTGCCAGCAGCCCCGGCGCCCTGACGGGCACTGAAGCTTTCTTT
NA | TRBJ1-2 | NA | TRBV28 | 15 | CASTHLTGVNYGYTF | TGTGCCAGCACCCACCTGACAGGAGTCAACTATGGCTACACCTTC
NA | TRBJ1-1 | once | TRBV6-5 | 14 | CASSAGDSGTEAFF | TGTGCCAGCAGTGCCGGGGATTCGGGCACTGAAGCTTTCTTT
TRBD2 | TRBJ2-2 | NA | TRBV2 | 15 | CARQAGPRGTGELFF | TGTGCCAGACAAGCGGGACCTCGGGGCACCGGGGAGCTGTTTTTT
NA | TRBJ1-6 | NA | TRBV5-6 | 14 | CASSSQGSNSPLHF | TGTGCCAGCAGCTCTCAGGGGAGTAATTCACCCCTCCACTTT
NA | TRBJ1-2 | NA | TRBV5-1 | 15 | CASSLQFLDGYGYTF | TGCGCCAGCAGCTTGCAGTTCCTCGACGGGTATGGCTACACCTTC
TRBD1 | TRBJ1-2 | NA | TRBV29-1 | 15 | CSVNPRDRGAYGYTF | TGCAGCGTCAACCCCCGGGACAGGGGTGCTTATGGCTACACCTTC
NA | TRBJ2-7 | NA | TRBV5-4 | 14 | CASSLVGGGYEQYF | TGTGCCAGCAGCTTGGTGGGCGGAGGCTACGAGCAGTACTTC
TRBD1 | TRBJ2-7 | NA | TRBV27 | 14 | CASSSYRGVNEQYF | TGTGCCAGCAGTTCGTACAGGGGGGTCAACGAGCAGTACTTC
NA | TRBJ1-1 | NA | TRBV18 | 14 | CASSPQQVNTEAFF | TGTGCCAGCTCACCCCAACAAGTGAACACTGAAGCTTTCTTT
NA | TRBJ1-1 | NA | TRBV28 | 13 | CASSMGGRTEAFF | TGTGCCAGCAGCATGGGGGGTCGGACTGAAGCTTTCTTT
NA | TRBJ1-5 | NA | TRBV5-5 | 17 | CASSLSTGGRSNQPQHF | TGTGCCAGCAGCTTGTCGACGGGGGGACGTAGCAATCAGCCCCAGCATTTT
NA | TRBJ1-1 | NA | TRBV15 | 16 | CATSRDLAAMNTEAFF | TGTGCCACCAGCAGAGATCTGGCGGCAATGAACACTGAAGCTTTCTTT
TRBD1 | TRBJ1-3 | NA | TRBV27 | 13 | CASGEDRGNTIYF | TGTGCCAGCGGGGAGGACAGGGGAAACACCATATATTTT
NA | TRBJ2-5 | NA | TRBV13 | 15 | CASSSSGNLRETQYF | TGTGCCAGCAGCTCATCCGGGAACCTGAGGGAGACCCAGTACTTC
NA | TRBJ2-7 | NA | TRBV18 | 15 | CASSPRSGSSYEQYF | TGTGCCAGCTCACCAAGGTCTGGGAGCTCCTACGAGCAGTACTTC
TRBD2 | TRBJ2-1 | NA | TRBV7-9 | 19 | CASSFLDGGGTSAYNEQFF | TGTGCCAGCAGCTTTCTTGATGGAGGAGGGACTAGCGCCTACAATGAGCAGTTCTTC
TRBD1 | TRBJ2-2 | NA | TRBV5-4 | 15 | CASSIRQGGTGELFF | TGTGCCAGCAGCATCAGACAGGGTGGCACCGGGGAGCTGTTTTTT
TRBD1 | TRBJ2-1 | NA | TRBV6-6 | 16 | CASSLWGQGARDEQFF | TGTGCCAGCAGCCTATGGGGACAGGGGGCGCGGGATGAGCAGTTCTTC
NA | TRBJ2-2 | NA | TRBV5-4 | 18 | CASSRRRRTGESTGELFF | TGTGCCAGCAGCCGGCGTAGAAGGACCGGGGAGAGCACCGGGGAGCTGTTTTTT
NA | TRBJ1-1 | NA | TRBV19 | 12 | CASSEGDTEAFF | TGTGCCAGTAGTGAGGGTGACACTGAAGCTTTCTTT
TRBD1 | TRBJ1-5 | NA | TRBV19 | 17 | CASSIDSLNRGGQPQHF | TGTGCCAGTAGTATAGATTCTCTGAACAGGGGAGGCCAGCCCCAGCATTTT
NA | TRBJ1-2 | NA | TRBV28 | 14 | CASSPTRGEYGYTF | TGTGCCAGCAGTCCTACCCGGGGGGAGTATGGCTACACCTTC
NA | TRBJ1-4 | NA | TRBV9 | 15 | CASSARGTTNEKLFF | TGTGCCAGCAGCGCCCGGGGAACAACTAATGAAAAACTGTTTTTT
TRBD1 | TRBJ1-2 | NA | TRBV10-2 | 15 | CASSESGTVTHGYTF | TGCGCCAGCAGTGAGTCCGGGACAGTAACGCATGGCTACACCTTC
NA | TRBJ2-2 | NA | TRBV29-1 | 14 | CSVEAPANTGELFF | TGCAGCGTTGAAGCCCCCGCGAACACCGGGGAGCTGTTTTTT
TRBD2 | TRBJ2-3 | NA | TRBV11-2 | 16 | CASSFTTSGSGNTQYF | TGTGCCAGCAGCTTTACGACTAGCGGGAGTGGTAATACGCAGTATTTT
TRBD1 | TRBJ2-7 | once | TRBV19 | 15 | CASSSLGTVQYEQYF | TGTGCCAGTAGTAGCCTCGGGACAGTACAATACGAGCAGTACTTC
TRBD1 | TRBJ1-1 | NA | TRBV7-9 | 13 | CASSRDRAPEAFF | TGTGCCAGCAGCAGGGACAGGGCCCCTGAAGCTTTCTTT